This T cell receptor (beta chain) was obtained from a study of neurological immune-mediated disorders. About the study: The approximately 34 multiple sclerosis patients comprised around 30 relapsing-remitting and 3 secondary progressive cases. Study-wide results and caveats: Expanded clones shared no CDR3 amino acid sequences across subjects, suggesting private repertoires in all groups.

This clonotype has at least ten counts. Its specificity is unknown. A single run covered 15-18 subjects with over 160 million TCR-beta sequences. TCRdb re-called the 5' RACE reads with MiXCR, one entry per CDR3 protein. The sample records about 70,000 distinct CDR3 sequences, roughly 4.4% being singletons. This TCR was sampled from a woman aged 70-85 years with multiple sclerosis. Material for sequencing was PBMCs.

The CDR3 here is CASSLESGRGTGELFF. In nucleotides, the CDR3 is TGCGCCAGCAGCTTAGAAAGCGGGAGAGGCACCGGGGAGCTGTTTTTT. The chain is built from TRBV5-1 and TRBJ2-2; 8 positions match TRBD2. Per the germline V gene, CDR1 is SGHRS and CDR2 is YFSETQ. This CDR3 has 16 amino acids. V lost 2 bases to trimming and J lost 4 bases; unmatched junction nucleotides: 7.